This TCR beta chain was documented in a study of PD-1 blockade in mismatch repair-deficient tumors. The CDR3 sequence is 12 residues long. V gave up 8 bases and J gave up 2 bases; unmatched junction bases: 2. Germline V gene data show CDR1 as MNHNS and CDR2 as SASEGT. Profiling relied on immunoSEQ multiplex PCR, and the TCRdb table lists in-frame clones only, not all of them. The table lists some 120,000 clones, over 65% of them singletons. This specimen was peripheral blood, taken roughly 60 weeks after starting pembrolizumab. This TCR was recovered from an adult with mismatch repair-deficient cancer. The genes are TRBV6-1 and TRBJ2-7, with 8 bases fitting TRBD1. The CDR3 region is CASEGQAYEQYF. In nucleotides, the CDR3 is TGTGCCAGCGAGGGACAGGCCTACGAGCAGTACTTC.